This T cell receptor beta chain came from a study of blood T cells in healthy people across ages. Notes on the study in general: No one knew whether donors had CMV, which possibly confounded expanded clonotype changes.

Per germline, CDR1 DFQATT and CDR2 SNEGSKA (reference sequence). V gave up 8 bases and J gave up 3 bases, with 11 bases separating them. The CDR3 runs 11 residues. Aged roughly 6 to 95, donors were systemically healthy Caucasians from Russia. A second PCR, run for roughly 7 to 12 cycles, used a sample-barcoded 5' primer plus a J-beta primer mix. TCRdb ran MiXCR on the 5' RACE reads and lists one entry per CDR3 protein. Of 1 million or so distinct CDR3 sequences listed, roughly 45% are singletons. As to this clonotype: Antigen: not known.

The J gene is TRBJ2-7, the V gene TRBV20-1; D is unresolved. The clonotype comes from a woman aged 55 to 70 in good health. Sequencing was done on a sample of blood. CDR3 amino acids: CSYLGGYEQYF. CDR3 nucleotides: TGCAGTTATCTGGGTGGCTACGAGCAGTACTTC.